The 7 T cell receptor beta chains in this list originate from one sample, sequenced in a study of T cells in women clearing cervical HPV infection. Sequencing used immunoSEQ multiplex PCR; TCRdb keeps in-frame clones, though not all of them. This listing includes around 39,000 clones. The sequenced sample consisted of blood buffy coat. The receptors were sampled from a woman aged 18 to 69 with a cervical HPV16 infection that either progressed to CIN3+ or cleared (not recorded which).

CDR3 protein: CASSLARGALEQFF. The sequenced CDR3 bases are TGTGCCAGCAGCTTAGCACGGGGAGCCCTTGAG. The chain carries TRBV7-9 and TRBJ2-1; D might be TRBD2 (5 bases). Read sequence stops 3 residues before the CDR3 end, and the germline J gene provides the missing end. Trimming cost V 0 bases and J 9 bases, with 12 bases left between them. Germline CDR1 and CDR2: SEHNR and FQNEAQ (reference sequence). The CDR3 spans 14 residues.

Details on this clone: The read finishes 3 residues shy of the CDR3 end, and the germline J gene is used to complete it. The V call is TRBV12-5, the J call TRBJ1-1, with 8 bases lining up with TRBD1. V lost 2 bases to trimming and J lost 0 bases; unmatched junction nucleotides: 5. This CDR3 comprises 16 residues. Germline V gene lookup returns CDR1 LGHNT and CDR2 FRNRAP. CDR3 DNA, as far as it was read: TGTGCTAGTGGTTTGAGGGCAGGGGGCATGAACACTGAA. It encodes CASGLRAGGMNTE. The whole CDR3 reads CASGLRAGGMNTEAFF.

As to this clone: The read finishes 3 residues shy of the CDR3 end, and the germline J gene is used to complete it. The chain is built from TRBV7-2 and TRBJ2-3, with 8 bases lining up with TRBD2. The length of the CDR3 is 13 residues. The V gene's germline CDR1 is SGHTA and CDR2 FQGNSA. J lost 8 bases, V lost 9 bases, and 10 bases had no gene match. CDR3 residues: CASQREPPGTQYF. The covered CDR3 bases are TGTGCCAGTCAGCGGGAGCCACCCGGTACG.

About this clone itself: The read falls 3 residues short of the CDR3 end, and the missing part is taken from the germline J gene. This sequence joins TRBV28 and TRBJ1-1; D is perhaps TRBD1 (6 bases). Germline CDR1 is MDHEN and CDR2 is SYDVKM. The length of the CDR3 is 18 residues. V was trimmed by 5 bases and J by 0 bases, leaving 22 bases between them. CDR3 bases read: TGTGCCAGCAGTGTACAGGACAGTAATCTTTTCTTGAACACTGAA. It specifies CASSVQDSNLFLNTE. The whole CDR3 reads CASSVQDSNLFLNTEAFF.

In the case of this clone: Read data end 3 residues before the CDR3 end; the end is taken from the germline J gene. The gene calls are TRBV20-1 and TRBJ2-7, with 7 nucleotides matching TRBD1. V lost 5 bases and J lost 1; bases outside the gene matches: 8. The CDR3 covers 14 residues. CDR1 and CDR2 from the germline V gene are DFQATT and SNEGSKA (reference sequence). The sequenced CDR3 bases are TGCAGTGCTGCCCTCCGGGACAGATCCTACGAG. Protein: CSAALRDRSYE. The entire CDR3 sequence reads CSAALRDRSYEQYF.

The CDR3 bases that were read are TGCAGTGCTAGATCCAGGATCGGCGGGAGGGCCGACAATGAG. This gives the protein CSARSRIGGRADNE. The entire CDR3 protein is CSARSRIGGRADNEQFF. This rearrangement joins TRBV20-1 to TRBJ2-1; TRBD2 matches at 9 bases. The sequenced fragment ends 3 residues before the CDR3 boundary, so the rest is inferred from the germline J gene. V trimming: 2 bases; J trimming: 5 bases; junction bases outside the gene matches: 13. The CDR3 runs to 17 residues. Germline V CDR1 and CDR2: DFQATT, SNEGSKA (reference sequence).

In regard to this clone: The read ends 3 residues before the CDR3 terminus; that terminus is restored from the germline J gene. The chain recombines TRBV19 with TRBJ1-5; possible D gene TRBD1, 5 bases. Trimming left V 0 bases short and J 7 bases short, with 7 bases between. There are 13 residues in the CDR3. Germline V CDR1 and CDR2: LNHDA, SQIVND (reference sequence). The CDR3 loop reads CASSIDRAQPQHF. The part of the CDR3 DNA that was read is TGTGCCAGTAGTATAGACAGGGCCCAGCCC.